This T cell receptor (beta chain) was documented in a study of cytomegalovirus exposure and HLA in healthy donors. V shed 5 bases and J shed 2 bases, with 13 bases lying between them. This CDR3 has 14 residues. Germline lookup yields CDR1 MDHEN and CDR2 SYDVKM. PCR involved 60 Vbeta and 13 Jbeta primers. Only in-frame clones appear in the TCRdb table, and some are missing; sequencing was by immunoSEQ multiplex PCR. The profile shows about 140,000 clones, 75% to 80% of them singletons. This clonotype originated in a woman between 18 and 29 years old in good health and CMV-seropositive. V is TRBV28 and J is TRBJ2-7, with a tentative D call TRBD1 (6 bases). Sequencing used PBMCs. CDR3 protein: CASSPLDRPYEQYF. The DNA of the CDR3 is TGTGCCAGCAGTCCCCTGGACAGACCCTACGAGCAGTACTTC. Variable domain in full (rest from reference TRBV28 and TRBJ2-7): DVKVTQSSRYLVKRTGEKVFLECVQDMDHENMFWYRQDPGLGLRLIYFSYDVKMKEKGDIPEGYSVSREKKERFSLILESASTNQTSMYLCASSPLDRPYEQYFGPGTRLTVT.